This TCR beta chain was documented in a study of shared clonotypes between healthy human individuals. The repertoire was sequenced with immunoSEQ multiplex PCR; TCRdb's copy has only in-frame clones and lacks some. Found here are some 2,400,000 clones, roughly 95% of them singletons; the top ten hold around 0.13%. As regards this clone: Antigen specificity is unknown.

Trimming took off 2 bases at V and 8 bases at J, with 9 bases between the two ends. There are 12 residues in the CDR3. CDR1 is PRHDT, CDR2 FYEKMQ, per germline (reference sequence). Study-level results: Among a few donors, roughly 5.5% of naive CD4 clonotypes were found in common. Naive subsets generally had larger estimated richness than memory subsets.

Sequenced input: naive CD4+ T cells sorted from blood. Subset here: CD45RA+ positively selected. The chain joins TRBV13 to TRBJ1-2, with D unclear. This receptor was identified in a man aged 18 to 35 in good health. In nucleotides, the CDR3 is TGTGCCAGCAGCTTATCAAGGACCGGCTACACCTTC. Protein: CASSLSRTGYTF.